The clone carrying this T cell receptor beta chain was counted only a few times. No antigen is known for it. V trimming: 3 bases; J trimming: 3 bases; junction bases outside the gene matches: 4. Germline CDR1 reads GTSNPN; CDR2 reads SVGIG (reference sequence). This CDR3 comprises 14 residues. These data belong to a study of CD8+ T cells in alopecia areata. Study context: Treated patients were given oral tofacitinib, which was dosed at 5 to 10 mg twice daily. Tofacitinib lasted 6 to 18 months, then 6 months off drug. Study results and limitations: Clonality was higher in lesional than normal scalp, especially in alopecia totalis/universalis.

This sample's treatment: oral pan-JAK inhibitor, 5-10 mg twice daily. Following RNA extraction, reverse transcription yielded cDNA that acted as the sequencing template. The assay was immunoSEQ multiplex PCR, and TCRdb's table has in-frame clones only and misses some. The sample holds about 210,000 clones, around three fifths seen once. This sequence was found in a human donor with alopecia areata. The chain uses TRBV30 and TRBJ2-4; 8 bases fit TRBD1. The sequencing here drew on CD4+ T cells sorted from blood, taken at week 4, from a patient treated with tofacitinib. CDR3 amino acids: CAWSLGQVKNIQYF. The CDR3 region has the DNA TGTGCCTGGAGCCTGGGACAGGTCAAAAACATTCAGTACTTC.